These T cell receptor beta chains were read from a single sample in a study of graft-versus-host responses after intestinal transplantation. The data were produced by immunoSEQ multiplex PCR, yet TCRdb's version contains in-frame clones alone and is incomplete. Among 85,000 to 100,000 clones listed, more than 70% were seen once. Here the sequenced sample was PBMCs, taken 255 days after intestinal transplant. These TCRs come from a human patient who received an intestinal transplant, so some T cells may come from the graft donor. Each CDR3 is given without its conserved first and last residue.

j_call v_call cdr3_aa
TRBJ2-2 TRBV6-1 ASSADRELNTGELF
TRBJ1-4 TRBV6-5 ASRGGEKLF
TRBJ1-1 TRBV28 ASSSRRNTEAF
TRBJ2-7 TRBV28 ASSWGLAGGPYEQY
TRBJ2-2 TRBV19 ASKAIGGESTGELF
TRBJ2-3 TRBV7-7 ASSLGRGDSTDTQY
TRBJ2-1 TRBV19 ASSRHREANEQF
TRBJ2-1 TRBV10-1 ASSENYPGYEQF
TRBJ2-1 TRBV5-5 ASSQEPDSYNEQF
TRBJ2-1 TRBV4-1 ASSPLVGADNEQF
TRBJ2-3 TRBV11-2 ASSHQGPPTDTQY
TRBJ1-1 TRBV29-1 SVEESGAKAF
TRBJ2-1 TRBV11-3 ASSSVAGYNEQF
TRBJ2-7 TRBV5-4 ASSSSDTRAVEQY
TRBJ2-5 TRBV11-2 ASSPQGGGRETQY
TRBJ1-2 TRBV5-1 ASSPTGRNGYT
TRBJ2-7 TRBV5-1 ASSLGGLAGDDEQY
TRBJ2-7 TRBV27 ASGGRLDHYEQY
TRBJ1-3 TRBV9 ASSPNPPDVSGNTIY
TRBJ1-2 TRBV30 AWRGGGGYT
TRBJ2-2 TRBV11-2 ASSFPGGAATGELF
TRBJ2-1 TRBV28 ASSLYSGRTYNEQF
TRBJ1-5 TRBV2 ASSDPATEPNQPQH
TRBJ2-2 TRBV28 ASSLRSGGRTGELF
TRBJ2-2 TRBV25-1 ASSDGVDTGELF
TRBJ2-5 TRBV4-1 ASSQRSGTNQETQY
TRBJ2-1 TRBV7-9 ASSVQAGEPYNEQF
TRBJ1-3 TRBV7-9 ASSLADTGNTIY
TRBJ2-1 TRBV27 ASSVRTSPNPEQF
TRBJ2-5 TRBV7-9 ASSLRSVETQY
TRBJ2-1 TRBV6-1 ASSEALAGGNEQF
TRBJ1-3 TRBV12-5 ASGSATGSSGNTIY